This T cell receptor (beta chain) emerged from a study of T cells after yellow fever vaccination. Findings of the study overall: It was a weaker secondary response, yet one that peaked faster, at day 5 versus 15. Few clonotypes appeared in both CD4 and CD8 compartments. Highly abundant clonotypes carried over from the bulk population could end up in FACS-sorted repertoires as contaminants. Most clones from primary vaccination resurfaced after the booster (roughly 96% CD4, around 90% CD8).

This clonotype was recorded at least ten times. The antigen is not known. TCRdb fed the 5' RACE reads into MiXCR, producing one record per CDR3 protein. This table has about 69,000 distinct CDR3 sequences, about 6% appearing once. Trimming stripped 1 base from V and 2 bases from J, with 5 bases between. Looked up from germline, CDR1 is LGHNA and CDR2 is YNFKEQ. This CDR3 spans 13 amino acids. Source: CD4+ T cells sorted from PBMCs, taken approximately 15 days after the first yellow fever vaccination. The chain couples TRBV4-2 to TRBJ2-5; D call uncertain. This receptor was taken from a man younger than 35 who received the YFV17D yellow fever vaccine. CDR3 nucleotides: TGTGCCAGCAGCCAAGGGCGGCAAGAGACCCAGTACTTC. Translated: CASSQGRQETQYF.